A single sample gave rise to the 28 T cell receptor beta chains below, sequenced in a study of brain metastases from non-small cell lung cancer. Assay used: immunoSEQ multiplex PCR; TCRdb lists only in-frame clones, some missing. Altogether 4,000 to 5,000 clones are present, around 90% being singletons, with the ten largest covering approximately 3.4%. The specimen sequenced was primary lung tumor tissue. The receptors derive from a donor over 35 with non-small cell lung cancer.

This chain uses TRBV14 with TRBJ2-3; D gene ambiguous. The CDR3 is 16 residues long. The germline CDR1 and CDR2 sequences are SGHDN and FVKESK. With 1 base removed from V and 2 bases from J, the gap between germline ends came to 13 bases. Here the CDR3 reads CASSQGPSAYTDTQYF. CDR3 nucleotides: TGTGCCAGCAGCCAAGGTCCCTCGGCGTACACAGATACGCAGTATTTT.

This clone occurred once. The V call is TRBV6-6, the J call TRBJ2-7; D not resolved. With 5 bases removed from V and 12 bases from J, the gap between germline ends came to 17 bases. The CDR3 consists of 12 residues. Looked up from germline, CDR1 is MNHNY and CDR2 is SVGAGI (reference sequence). In DNA, the CDR3 is TGTGCCAGCAGTCCCCGCGCTGGGGTGCCGTACTTC. Protein sequence: CASSPRAGVPYF.

A word on this clone: Other DNA sequences in this specimen translate into the identical CDR3. This chain uses TRBV14 with TRBJ2-1; 9 positions match TRBD2. V was pared by 1 base and J by 9 bases, with 7 bases of the junction left unmatched. The CDR3 consists of 15 residues. Germline CDR1 reads SGHDN; CDR2 reads FVKESK. In DNA, the CDR3 is TGTGCCAGCAGCCAAGTTGCGGGAGGGCCCTCTGAGCAGTTCTTC. Protein sequence: CASSQVAGGPSEQFF.

This chain uses TRBV7-9 with TRBJ1-2; 10 bases align to TRBD1. V lost 3 bases and J lost 6; bases outside the gene matches: 1. CDR3 length equals 13 residues. The germline V gene encodes CDR1 SEHNR and CDR2 FQNEAQ (reference sequence). The CDR3 region has the DNA TGTGCCAGCAGCTTTGGGACAGGGGATGGCTACACCTTC. This sequence encodes CASSFGTGDGYTF.

As to this clone: This sample also contains other DNA sequences that code for the same CDR3. The genes are TRBV7-2 and TRBJ2-1; a weak D match, TRBD2 (6 bases). In germline, CDR1 is SGHTA, CDR2 FQGNSA. Trimming shortened V by 5 bases and J by 3 bases, and 14 bases separated the two germline ends. The CDR3 is 15 amino acids. The CDR3 region has the DNA TGTGCCAGCAGCCTTTTAGCGGTACGCTACAATGAGCAGTTCTTC. Protein: CASSLLAVRYNEQFF.

The chain uses TRBV18 and TRBJ1-1, with 9 bases fitting TRBD1. This CDR3 has 17 residues. CDR1 is KGHSH, CDR2 LQKENI, per germline. The trim removed 5 bases at V and 0 bases at J, leaving 10 bases unmatched. The CDR3 nucleotides read TGTGCCAGCTCATCGTCCCGGGACAGGGACATGAACACTGAAGCTTTCTTT. Residues: CASSSSRDRDMNTEAFF. The full variable domain, with the rest looked up from reference TRBV18 and TRBJ1-1, is NAGVMQNPRHLVRRRGQEARLRCSPMKGHSHVYWYRQLPEEGLKFMVYLQKENIIDESGMPKERFSAEFPKEGPSILRIQQVVRGDSAAYFCASSSSRDRDMNTEAFFGQGTRLTVV.

This clone is a singleton in its sample. The junction differs from germline at one of its ends, possibly a read error. The chain is built from TRBV18 and TRBJ1-2; D is possibly TRBD1 (5 bases). The germline V gene encodes CDR1 KGHSH and CDR2 LQKENI. There are 14 residues in the CDR3. Here the CDR3 reads CTSSNARANPRKTF. The CDR3 nucleotides are TGTACCAGCTCAAACGCCAGGGCGAACCCCCGTAAAACATTC.

The chain uses TRBV24-1 and TRBJ1-1; 7 bases line up with TRBD1. Germline lookup yields CDR1 KGHDR and CDR2 SFDVKD. This CDR3 comprises 14 residues. V lost 5 bases, J lost 6 bases, and 8 bases stayed unmatched. CDR3 region: CATSASDRDAEAFF. The CDR3 bases are TGTGCCACCAGTGCCTCCGACAGGGACGCTGAAGCTTTCTTT.

The chain carries TRBV18 and TRBJ1-1; TRBD1 might be the D (5 bases). The CDR3 has 15 residues. V gave up 2 bases and J gave up 10 bases, with 20 bases separating them. Germline CDR1 KGHSH, CDR2 LQKENI. Here the CDR3 reads CASSPSSQGLVGAFF. In DNA form, the CDR3 reads TGTGCCAGCTCACCATCCTCTCAGGGCCTAGTGGGAGCTTTCTTT.

The chain has TRBV11-3 and TRBJ1-1; tentatively, D is TRBD1 (6 bases). The CDR3 spans 16 residues. Deletions cut 6 bases from V and 10 bases from J, with 27 bases between. The germline CDR1 and CDR2 sequences are SGHNT and YENEEA. The CDR3 spells CASRRSDVAGGGAAFF. The CDR3 coding sequence is TGTGCCAGCAGAAGATCCGATGTAGCTGGGGGCGGGGCAGCTTTCTTT.

The chain is built from TRBV13 and TRBJ2-3, with 11 nucleotides matching TRBD2. The germline gives CDR1 PRHDT, CDR2 FYEKMQ (reference sequence). This CDR3 region has 17 residues. J was trimmed by 0 bases and V by 4 bases; bases with no gene match: 6. The CDR3 region has the DNA TGTGCCAGCAGCTGGGGACTAGCGGTCATTAGCACAGATACGCAGTATTTT. The encoded protein is CASSWGLAVISTDTQYF.

A word on this clone: The junction does not match germline at one end; this may be a read error. The rearrangement uses TRBV6-5 and TRBJ1-1; D is perhaps TRBD1 (5 bases). Germline values: CDR1 MNHEY, CDR2 SVGAGI. The CDR3 contains 14 residues. CDR3 DNA sequence: TGTGCCAGCAATTACGACAGAGGAGGCACTGAAGCTTTCTTT. Translated: CASNYDRGGTEAFF.

The chain has TRBV6-4 and TRBJ1-6; D gene uncertain. Germline CDR1 is MRHNA and CDR2 is SNTAGT. This CDR3 is built from 14 residues. Trimming took off 5 bases at V and 3 bases at J, with 8 bases between the two ends. This CDR3 is CASSLEFYNSPLHF. The CDR3, as DNA: TGTGCCAGCAGTTTGGAATTCTATAATTCACCCCTCCACTTT.

The chain joins TRBV6-2 or TRBV6-3 to TRBJ1-2; no clear D gene. V was clipped by 4 bases and J by 0 bases, with 12 bases between them. This CDR3 has 15 residues. The germline CDR1 and CDR2 sequences are MNHEY and SVGEGT. CDR3 sequence: CASSWSVLSNYGYTF. CDR3 DNA: TGTGCCAGCAGTTGGTCAGTCCTCTCTAACTATGGCTACACCTTC.

The chain links TRBV6-5 to TRBJ1-5, with 7 positions matching TRBD1. Germline-derived CDR1 and CDR2 are MNHEY and SVGAGI. This CDR3 contains 13 residues. Germline trimming cut 6 bases from V and 4 bases from J; bases unmatched to any gene: 3. The CDR3 sequence: CASSGQVNQPQHF. DNA for the CDR3: TGTGCCAGCAGCGGACAGGTTAATCAGCCCCAGCATTTT.

V gene TRBV24-1 combines with J gene TRBJ2-2, with unresolved D. The CDR3 has 13 amino acids. Germline V lookup: CDR1 KGHDR, CDR2 SFDVKD. V lost 6 bases and J 4 bases, leaving 8 bases between the germline ends. DNA for the CDR3: TGTGCCACCAGTCCCCCCGCCACCGGGGAGCTGTTTTTT. Protein sequence: CATSPPATGELFF.

The chain joins TRBV6-5 to TRBJ2-7, with D hard to call. CDR3 length: 13 amino acids. V was pared by 3 bases and J by 2 bases, with 8 bases between. From germline, CDR1 is MNHEY and CDR2 SVGAGI. CDR3 in amino acids: CASSYQPAYEQYF. The DNA of the CDR3 is TGTGCCAGCAGTTATCAGCCTGCCTACGAGCAGTACTTC.

The chain uses TRBV7-8 and TRBJ2-5; D may be TRBD1 or TRBD2 (5 bases each). The ends were cut back, 1 base at V and 7 bases at J, with 10 bases in the middle. CDR1 SGHVS and CDR2 FQNEAQ come from the germline V gene. CDR3 length: 13 residues. The CDR3 region is CASSLEIGATQYF. CDR3 coding DNA: TGTGCCAGCAGCTTAGAGATCGGGGCGACCCAGTACTTC.

The chain couples TRBV5-8 to TRBJ2-6; weak D call: TRBD1 (6 bases). V lost 6 bases to trimming and J lost 0 bases, with 13 bases between them. Germline assignment: CDR1 SGHTS and CDR2 YDEGEE. This CDR3 has 16 residues. CDR3 coding DNA: TGTGCCAGCACGACAGGATCTTTCTCTGGGGCCAACGTCCTGACTTTC. Its protein product is CASTTGSFSGANVLTF.

This chain links TRBV7-9 with TRBJ1-1; maybe TRBD1 (6 bases). V was trimmed by 5 bases and J by 4 bases, leaving 20 bases between them. Germline V lookup: CDR1 SEHNR, CDR2 FQNEAQ (reference sequence). The CDR3 is 16 residues long. The CDR3 sequence is CASSPSFTGLRTEAFF. The CDR3 bases are TGTGCCAGCAGCCCGTCATTCACAGGGCTTCGCACTGAAGCTTTCTTT.

This chain joins TRBV11-3 and TRBJ2-7; 7 bases are a match to TRBD1. Unmatched junction bases numbered 12, after V lost 7 bases and J lost 6 bases. The germline CDR1 and CDR2 sequences are SGHNT and YENEEA. The CDR3 totals 14 residues. The CDR3 protein is CASNLKQGSGEQYF. CDR3 in DNA: TGTGCCAGCAACCTGAAACAGGGGTCCGGCGAGCAGTACTTC.

The V and J genes are TRBV29-1 and TRBJ2-5, with 10 nucleotides matching TRBD1. There are 15 residues in the CDR3. V lost 2 bases and J lost 5; bases outside the gene matches: 8. Per the germline V gene, CDR1 is SQVTM and CDR2 is ANQGSEA. The CDR3 here is CSVEPGQGREETQYF. As DNA, the CDR3 is TGCAGCGTTGAACCGGGACAGGGGAGAGAGGAGACCCAGTACTTC.

The rearrangement uses TRBV6-5 and TRBJ2-3; D is ambiguous. Trimming left V 7 bases short and J 0 bases short, with 8 bases between. Germline values: CDR1 MNHEY, CDR2 SVGAGI. The CDR3 sequence is 13 residues long. Here the CDR3 DNA reads TGTGCCAGCACGCGGATTAGCACAGATACGCAGTATTTT. Translation: CASTRISTDTQYF.

J is TRBJ1-3 and V is TRBV2; the D gene is possibly TRBD1 (5 bases). The CDR3 covers 14 residues. The V end lost 0 bases, the J end lost 2 bases, and 5 bases lay between the germline ends. Germline CDR1 and CDR2: SNHLY and FYNNEI. CDR3 sequence (DNA): TGTGCCAGCAGTGAAGCGACAGCTGGAAACACCATATATTTT. Its protein product is CASSEATAGNTIYF.

The chain links TRBV27 to TRBJ2-3; tentatively, D is TRBD1 or TRBD2 (5 bases each). V lost 5 bases, J lost 6 bases, and 15 bases lay in between. This CDR3 contains 14 residues. Germline-derived CDR1 and CDR2 are MNHEY and SMNVEV (reference sequence). The CDR3 DNA reads TGTGCCAGCAGTCCAACACTAGGGGTTGATACGCAGTATTTT. It encodes CASSPTLGVDTQYF.

The chain carries TRBV13 and TRBJ1-4; D not resolved. The V gene lost 0 bases and the J gene lost 5 bases, with 4 bases spanning the gap. This CDR3 spans 13 amino acids. Germline-derived CDR1 and CDR2 are PRHDT and FYEKMQ (reference sequence). The CDR3 sequence: CASSLGLNEKLFF. CDR3 sequence (DNA): TGTGCCAGCAGCTTAGGCCTCAATGAAAAACTGTTTTTT. Filled out from reference TRBV13 and TRBJ1-4, the complete variable domain reads AAGVIQSPRHLIKEKRETATLKCYPIPRHDTVYWYQQGPGQDPQFLISFYEKMQSDKGSIPDRFSAQQFSDYHSELNMSSLELGDSALYFCASSLGLNEKLFFGSGTQLSVL.

This clone was seen once. The chain has TRBV12-3 or TRBV12-4 and TRBJ2-1; possible D gene TRBD2, 5 bases. Trimming took off 2 bases at V and 8 bases at J, with 10 bases between the two ends. The CDR3 runs 13 residues. For the CDR3, the DNA is TGTGCCAGCAGTTTAACGGGGTTCGATGAGCAGTTCTTC. As protein: CASSLTGFDEQFF.

The chain combines TRBV30 with TRBJ1-6; possibly TRBD1 for D (6 bases). Per the germline V gene, CDR1 is GTSNPN and CDR2 is SVGIG (reference sequence). This CDR3 contains 13 residues. V shed 2 bases and J shed 7 bases, with 9 bases lying between them. This chain's CDR3 is CAWSTGLNSPLHF. The CDR3 DNA reads TGTGCCTGGAGTACAGGGCTAAATTCACCCCTCCACTTT.